The entry below gives a single TCR beta chain sequence along with its context. No antigen is known for it. The germline CDR1 and CDR2 sequences are SGHVS and FQNEAQ. CDR3 length equals 17 residues. V lost 1 base and J lost 5; bases outside the gene matches: 9. The data were taken from a study of early T cells in non-severe SARS-CoV-2 infection. Study-level information: Sequenced material consisted of bulk RNA (from unsorted whole blood), and chains were unpaired.

Whole-study findings and limits: VDJdb matching, biased toward anti-spike CD8 responses, missed private and CD4 specificities.

As part of library construction, unique molecular identifiers were attached to individual cDNA molecules. TCRdb called the 5' RACE reads again in MiXCR, with one record for every CDR3 protein. The data show around 66,000 distinct CDR3 sequences, over 10% seen once. This clonotype was sampled from an adult who was a healthcare worker with PCR-confirmed SARS-CoV-2 infection or an uninfected control (not recorded which). The V gene is TRBV7-8, the J gene TRBJ2-3, with TRBD2 identical over 10 bases. Sequencing used whole blood. As DNA, the CDR3 is TGTGCCAGCAGCTTAGTTAGCGGGAGGTTCAAAAAAGATACGCAGTATTTT. Its protein is CASSLVSGRFKKDTQYF. The full variable domain, rest sourced from reference TRBV7-8 and TRBJ2-3, is GAGVSQSPRYKVAKRGQDVALRCDPISGHVSLFWYQQALGQGPEFLTYFQNEAQLDKSGLPSDRFFAERPEGSVSTLKIQRTQQEDSAVYLCASSLVSGRFKKDTQYFGPGTRLTVL.